This entry lists 22 T cell receptor beta chains sequenced from one sample in a study of metastatic and nonmetastatic thyroid tumors. TCRdb re-called the PCR reads through MiXCR. The profile covers over 9,000 clones, with 27% appearing a single time and about 20% taken by the ten largest. Until they underwent thyroid surgery, no patient had received any treatment. Sequenced sample: adjacent normal tissue. The receptor set was obtained from a male donor with papillary thyroid cancer or a benign thyroid nodule (not recorded which). Some clones in this sample may be carry-over from other donors' samples.

The V call is TRBV20-1, the J call TRBJ1-2; 8 bases are shared with TRBD1. Germline values: CDR1 DFQATT, CDR2 SNEGSKA (reference sequence). Trimming at V came to 1 base and at J to 1 base, leaving 5 bases not matched to a gene. The CDR3 is 15 amino acids. CDR3 sequence reads: CSARVGGQGNYGYTF. In nucleotides, the CDR3 is TGCAGTGCTAGAGTTGGTGGACAGGGTAACTATGGCTACACCTTC.

The chain has TRBV11-1 and TRBJ2-3, with 10 bases fitting TRBD1. This CDR3 has 16 amino acids. Germline loops: CDR1 SGHAT, CDR2 FQDESV (reference sequence). The V gene end was trimmed by 3 bases and the J gene end by 4 bases; junction bases not matched to a gene: 7. The CDR3 bases are TGTGCCAGCAGCTTTCCTGGGACAGGGGCAGCAGATACGCAGTATTTT. Residues: CASSFPGTGAADTQYF.

This clone is medium-sized (0.01 to 0.1%) within its sample. The V and J genes are TRBV11-2 and TRBJ2-1; unclear D gene. This CDR3 contains 13 residues. Germline V lookup: CDR1 SGHAT, CDR2 FQNNGV. Trimming took 1 base from V and 8 from J, leaving 9 bases between them. CDR3 nucleotide sequence: TGTGCCAGCAGCTTAGGGTCAGTTTATGAGCAGTTCTTC. Translation: CASSLGSVYEQFF.

The gene calls are TRBV6-2 or TRBV6-3 and TRBJ2-2, with 7 bases aligning to TRBD1. The CDR3 runs 14 residues. The germline V gene encodes CDR1 MNHEY and CDR2 SVGEGT. V shed 0 bases and J 7 bases; nucleotides not matched to a gene: 2. The CDR3 loop is CASSYSTGYGELFF. The CDR3 DNA is TGTGCCAGCAGTTACTCGACAGGGTACGGGGAGCTGTTTTTT.

On this clone itself: One end of the junction varies from germline; a read error may be responsible. The gene calls are TRBV19 and TRBJ1-1, with no clear D. This CDR3 is 14 amino acids long. Germline loops: CDR1 LNHDA, CDR2 SQIVND (reference sequence). CDR3: CASSRGRWNTEAFF. CDR3 in DNA: TGCGCCAGTAGTAGAGGACGGTGGAACACTGAAGCTTTCTTT. Filled out from reference TRBV19 and TRBJ1-1, the complete variable domain reads DGGITQSPKYLFRKEGQNVTLSCEQNLNHDAMYWYRQDPGQGLRLIYYSQIVNDFQKGDIAEGYSVSREKKESFPLTVTSAQKNPTAFYLCASSRGRWNTEAFFGQGTRLTVV.

The rearrangement joins TRBV2 to TRBJ1-4; D is undetermined. The V gene's germline CDR1 is SNHLY and CDR2 FYNNEI. Trimming left V 8 bases short and J 8 bases short, with 15 bases between. The CDR3 covers 13 residues. The chain's CDR3 is CASSYTVGEKLFF. In nucleotides, the CDR3 is TGTGCCAGCTCCTATACCGTAGGGGAAAAACTGTTTTTT.

CDR3 residues: CSASGLSGANSPLHF. In DNA form, the CDR3 reads TGCAGTGCTAGCGGTTTGTCGGGGGCTAATTCACCCCTCCACTTT. V usage is TRBV20-1 and J usage is TRBJ1-6; maybe TRBD1 (6 bases). There are 15 residues in the CDR3. Trimming cost V 3 bases and J 6 bases, with 15 bases left between them. Germline lookup yields CDR1 DFQATT and CDR2 SNEGSKA (reference sequence).

In DNA, the CDR3 is TGCGCCAGCAGCCAAACTAGAGGAAACACCATATATTTT. Translated, it gives CASSQTRGNTIYF. This chain uses TRBV4-1 with TRBJ1-3; no firm D call. The germline V gene has CDR1 MGHRA and CDR2 YSYEKL. The V end was cut by 2 bases, the J end by 4 bases, with 6 bases between. CDR3 length: 13 residues.

As concerns this clone: At one of its ends the junction is not consistent with the germline gene, which may arise from a read error. The chain couples TRBV10-2 to TRBJ2-3; D unclear. The CDR3 totals 12 residues. Looked up from germline, CDR1 is WSHSY and CDR2 is SAAADI. CDR3 DNA: TGCGTCAGCAGTGAGGCCGCTGATACGCAGTATTTT. Translating it yields CVSSEAADTQYF.

V is TRBV7-2 and J is TRBJ1-3; D is unresolved. The CDR3 consists of 17 residues. V lost 0 bases and J lost 0, with 12 bases in between. Germline V CDR1 and CDR2: SGHTA, FQGNSA. CDR3 in amino acids: CASSLATATFSGNTIYF. In nucleotides, the CDR3 is TGTGCCAGCAGCTTAGCGACGGCGACCTTCTCTGGAAACACCATATATTTT.

The chain employs TRBV11-2 and TRBJ2-1; 9 bases fit TRBD1. Germline lookup yields CDR1 SGHAT and CDR2 FQNNGV. CDR3 length: 15 amino acids. Trimming took 5 bases from V and 8 from J; bases not matched to a gene: 10. The CDR3 loop reads CASSGRDRVLDEQFF. As DNA, the CDR3 is TGTGCCAGCAGCGGCCGGGACAGGGTTTTAGATGAGCAGTTCTTC. The full variable domain, its missing parts supplied by reference TRBV11-2 and TRBJ2-1, is EAGVAQSPRYKIIEKRQSVAFWCNPISGHATLYWYQQILGQGPKLLIQFQNNGVVDDSQLPKDRFSAERLKGVDSTLKIQPAKLEDSAVYLCASSGRDRVLDEQFFGPGTRLTVL.

V is TRBV20-1 and J is TRBJ1-1; D is unresolved. CDR3 size: 12 residues. Germline V gives CDR1 DFQATT, CDR2 SNEGSKA (reference sequence). The V end lost 8 bases, the J end lost 1 base, and 11 bases lay between the germline ends. The CDR3 loop is CSSPPRNTEAFF. CDR3 sequence (DNA): TGCAGTTCCCCCCCCCGGAACACTGAAGCTTTCTTT.

The gene calls are TRBV28 and TRBJ2-5; D call uncertain. The germline V and J ends were trimmed by 6 bases and 7 bases, with 15 bases remaining between them. The germline CDR1 and CDR2 sequences are MDHEN and SYDVKM. The CDR3 is made up of 13 amino acids. The CDR3 sequence: CASREGPLGTQYF. In DNA, the CDR3 is TGTGCCAGCAGGGAAGGACCGCTAGGGACCCAGTACTTC.

This clone is judged medium-sized. This sequence joins TRBV27 and TRBJ2-1; D uncertain. Trimming removed 6 bases at V and 3 bases at J, with 21 bases between. Germline V gene sequence: CDR1 MNHEY, CDR2 SMNVEV (reference sequence). The CDR3 length is 17 residues. This chain's CDR3 is CASSWRGPHIDYNEQFF. The CDR3, as DNA: TGTGCCAGCAGCTGGAGAGGCCCCCATATCGACTACAATGAGCAGTTCTTC.

The genes are TRBV3-1 and TRBJ2-5; 10 bases agree with TRBD2. This CDR3 contains 19 residues. The germline gives CDR1 LGHDT, CDR2 YNNKEL (reference sequence). Trimming cost V 0 bases and J 2 bases; bases outside gene matches: 12. The CDR3 reads CASSQDRVAGGMTQETQYF. In nucleotides, the CDR3 is TGTGCCAGCAGCCAAGATCGAGTAGCGGGGGGCATGACTCAAGAGACCCAGTACTTC.

This chain uses TRBV11-1 with TRBJ2-2; 8 bases are shared with TRBD2. Germline values: CDR1 SGHAT, CDR2 FQDESV (reference sequence). The CDR3 length is 17 residues. Trimming removed 5 bases from V and 3 bases from J; junction bases left unmatched: 11. The CDR3, as DNA: TGTGCCAGCAGCCGTGGGAGCGGGAGTGTGGACACCGGGGAGCTGTTTTTT. Translation: CASSRGSGSVDTGELFF.

This clone appeared a few times. A junction boundary mismatches the germline segment, possibly from a read error. The chain joins TRBV6-5 to TRBJ2-5; D not certain. CDR1 and CDR2 (germline): MNHEY, SVGAGI. There are 16 residues in the CDR3. The CDR3 DNA reads as TGTGCCAGCAGTTACGACCCCAACTCCGGGCAAGATACCCAGTACTTC. Translated: CASSYDPNSGQDTQYF.

A few counts support this clone. The chain has TRBV24-1 and TRBJ2-3, with TRBD2 matching over 10 bases. Unmatched junction bases numbered 3, after V lost 4 bases and J lost 0 bases. The CDR3 is 16 amino acids. CDR1 is KGHDR and CDR2 is SFDVKD in the germline V gene. The CDR3 DNA is TGTGCCACCAGTGACCGACTAGCGGGTAGCACAGATACGCAGTATTTT. The encoded protein is CATSDRLAGSTDTQYF.

This clone was observed a few times. The chain employs TRBV6-1 and TRBJ1-1; 7 bases map to TRBD1. Germline values: CDR1 MNHNS, CDR2 SASEGT. This CDR3 comprises 13 residues. V lost 10 bases and J lost 2; bases outside the gene matches: 7. This chain's CDR3 is CANSDRHNTEAFF. CDR3 coding DNA: TGTGCCAACTCGGACAGGCACAACACTGAAGCTTTCTTT.

In its sample, this clone was seen many times. The CDR3 DNA is TGTGCCAGCAGCCGACAACCTGAAGCTTTCTTT. This gives the protein CASSRQPEAFF. The chain has TRBV7-9 and TRBJ1-1; no reliable D call. Germline loops: CDR1 SEHNR, CDR2 FQNEAQ (reference sequence). The CDR3 extends over 11 amino acids. V was clipped by 5 bases and J by 6 bases, with 7 bases between them.

This chain uses TRBV3-1 with TRBJ2-1, with D perhaps matching TRBD2 (5 bases). The germline V gene encodes CDR1 LGHDT and CDR2 YNNKEL (reference sequence). V lost 4 bases, J lost 4 bases, and 11 bases lay in between. The CDR3 is 14 residues long. The CDR3 here is CASSLSSGYNEQFF. CDR3 bases: TGTGCCAGCAGCCTCTCATCGGGGTACAATGAGCAGTTCTTC.

J is TRBJ2-2 and V is TRBV3-1, with D hard to call. This CDR3 has 15 amino acids. The germline V gene encodes CDR1 LGHDT and CDR2 YNNKEL (reference sequence). The V and J ends lost 3 bases and 1 base respectively, with 9 bases between them. The CDR3 DNA sequence: TGTGCCAGCAGCCAGATTAAAAGGAACACCGGGGAGCTGTTTTTT. Translation gives CASSQIKRNTGELFF.